Listed below are T cell receptor beta chains from one sample, sequenced in a study. TCRdb re-derived calls from the 5' RACE reads in MiXCR, one entry per CDR3 protein. The sample records tens of thousands of distinct CDR3 sequences, about 28% being singletons. Sample: tumor-infiltrating Tregs sorted from the breast tumor. The receptors come from a female donor with breast cancer. CDR3s include the opening cysteine and the closing phenylalanine or tryptophan. The D gene is left open where the match is weak. Clone size is stated in some rows and not others, as once, few, many or a class when expanded.

V gene	D gene	J gene	clone size	CDR3 protein	CDR3 DNA
TRBV6-6	TRBD1	TRBJ1-3	many	CASSLGQASSGNTIYF	TGTGCCAGCAGTCTCGGACAGGCGAGCTCTGGAAACACCATATATTTT
TRBV5-1	-	TRBJ2-7	once	CASSQRDSPLSYEQYF	TGCGCCAGCAGCCAACGGGACTCACCCCTCTCCTACGAGCAGTACTTC
TRBV6-2/TRBV6-3	-	TRBJ2-1	-	CASSSRLGFYNERFF	TGTGCCAGCAGTTCGAGACTGGGATTCTACAATGAGCGGTTCTTC
TRBV20-1	-	TRBJ1-2	-	CSAPAAYGYTF	TGCAGTGCCCCGGCGGCCTATGGCTACACCTTC
TRBV11-1	-	TRBJ2-1	-	CASSSRLEGRQFF	TGTGCCAGCAGCTCCCGTTTGGAGGGGCGGCAGTTCTTC
TRBV6-1	-	TRBJ2-1	few	CAAAQGTYNEQFF	TGTGCCGCCGCCCAGGGGACTTACAATGAGCAGTTCTTC
TRBV20-1	-	TRBJ1-6	few	CSALDRPTNNSPLHF	TGCAGTGCTCTTGACAGGCCAACGAATAATTCACCCCTCCACTTT
TRBV7-2	-	TRBJ2-1	-	CASSLLGTAGYNEQFF	TGTGCCAGCAGCCTCCTTGGGACGGCGGGGTACAATGAGCAGTTCTTC
TRBV7-2	-	TRBJ2-7	-	CASSDRGGPYEQYF	TGTGCCAGCAGCGATCGAGGGGGGCCCTACGAGCAGTACTTC
TRBV4-1	TRBD2	TRBJ2-5	many	CASRPFLLAWDQETQYF	TGCGCCAGCAGGCCCTTTTTACTAGCGTGGGACCAAGAGACCCAGTACTTC
TRBV11-3	-	TRBJ2-1	-	CASSSEGARSLDEQFF	TGTGCCAGCAGCTCGGAGGGAGCCCGAAGCCTAGATGAGCAGTTCTTC
TRBV7-9	-	TRBJ2-7	-	CASSSGKAAFYEQYF	TGTGCCAGCAGCTCCGGGAAGGCCGCCTTCTACGAGCAGTACTTC
TRBV9	TRBD1	TRBJ1-4	-	CAGSVSGGMGEKLFF	TGTGCCGGCAGCGTATCAGGGGGAATGGGTGAAAAACTGTTTTTT
TRBV7-2	TRBD2	TRBJ2-7	-	CAGSVRLAGAYEQYF	TGTGCCGGCAGCGTAAGACTAGCGGGAGCCTACGAGCAGTACTTC
TRBV7-2	-	TRBJ1-1	-	CASSRRVNTEAFF	TGTGCCAGCAGTCGAAGGGTAAACACTGAAGCTTTCTTT
TRBV27	-	TRBJ1-1	many	CASSLYLGHSEAFF	TGTGCCAGCAGTTTATACCTGGGCCACTCTGAAGCTTTCTTT
TRBV6-2/TRBV6-3	TRBD1	TRBJ2-5	few	CASSYDRGHEETQYF	TGTGCCAGCAGCTATGACAGGGGGCATGAGGAGACCCAGTACTTC
TRBV7-2	-	TRBJ1-1	few	CASSLFDSMNTEAFF	TGTGCCAGCAGCTTATTCGACAGTATGAACACTGAAGCTTTCTTT
TRBV6-1	-	TRBJ2-5	-	CASGEGLKRAGVGETQYF	TGTGCCAGCGGAGAGGGCCTCAAGAGAGCGGGTGTGGGAGAGACCCAGTACTTC
TRBV30	-	TRBJ1-2	few	CAWSSTNYGYTF	TGTGCCTGGAGTTCGACCAACTATGGCTACACCTTC
TRBV5-1	-	TRBJ2-1	-	CASSFRAENEQFF	TGCGCCAGCAGCTTTAGGGCCGAGAATGAGCAGTTCTTC
TRBV3-1	-	TRBJ1-4	few	CASSLDSGLGKLFF	TGTGCCAGCAGCCTCGACAGTGGATTGGGAAAACTGTTTTTT
TRBV28	TRBD1	TRBJ2-1	-	CASGTGGNAQFF	TGTGCCAGCGGGACAGGGGGCAATGCGCAGTTCTTC
TRBV9	-	TRBJ1-2	-	CASSPAAGKKNYGYTF	TGTGCCAGCAGCCCTGCCGCGGGGAAAAAGAACTATGGCTACACCTTC
TRBV7-3	TRBD2	TRBJ2-1	many	CASSLTSTSGQGQFF	TGTGCCAGCAGCCTAACCTCGACTAGCGGGCAGGGCCAGTTCTTC
TRBV7-8	-	TRBJ1-1	-	CASAPGIKNTEAFF	TGTGCCAGTGCCCCCGGGATTAAGAACACTGAAGCTTTCTTT
TRBV20-1	-	TRBJ1-2	-	CSARDPESSLFYTF	TGCAGTGCTAGAGATCCTGAGTCCTCCCTTTTCTACACCTTC
TRBV3-1	-	TRBJ2-5	many	CASSQEAWLGETQYF	TGTGCCAGCAGCCAAGAAGCTTGGTTAGGCGAGACCCAGTACTTC
TRBV18	-	TRBJ1-1	few	CASSPQRLNTEAFF	TGTGCCAGCTCACCACAGAGATTGAACACTGAAGCTTTCTTT
TRBV7-6	TRBD2	TRBJ2-1	few	CASSTGTSEYNEQFF	TGTGCCAGCAGCACCGGGACTAGCGAGTACAATGAGCAGTTCTTC
TRBV7-6	TRBD2	TRBJ2-2	few	CASSLLAGVTGELFF	TGTGCCAGCAGCTTACTAGCGGGAGTCACCGGGGAGCTGTTTTTT
TRBV6-2/TRBV6-3	-	TRBJ1-5	many	CASSYSPGQPQHF	TGTGCCAGCAGTTACTCGCCGGGTCAGCCCCAGCATTTT
TRBV29-1	-	TRBJ1-2	many	CSVKTGTWGYTF	TGCAGCGTAAAAACAGGGACCTGGGGCTACACCTTC
TRBV30	-	TRBJ2-7	-	CAWGESPGTWDPGLPYEQYF	TGTGCCTGGGGAGAATCACCCGGGACTTGGGATCCGGGGCTACCTTACGAGCAGTACTTC
TRBV5-1	TRBD2	TRBJ2-1	many	CASSITSGSLYEQFF	TGCGCCAGCAGCATTACTAGCGGGAGTCTCTATGAGCAGTTCTTC